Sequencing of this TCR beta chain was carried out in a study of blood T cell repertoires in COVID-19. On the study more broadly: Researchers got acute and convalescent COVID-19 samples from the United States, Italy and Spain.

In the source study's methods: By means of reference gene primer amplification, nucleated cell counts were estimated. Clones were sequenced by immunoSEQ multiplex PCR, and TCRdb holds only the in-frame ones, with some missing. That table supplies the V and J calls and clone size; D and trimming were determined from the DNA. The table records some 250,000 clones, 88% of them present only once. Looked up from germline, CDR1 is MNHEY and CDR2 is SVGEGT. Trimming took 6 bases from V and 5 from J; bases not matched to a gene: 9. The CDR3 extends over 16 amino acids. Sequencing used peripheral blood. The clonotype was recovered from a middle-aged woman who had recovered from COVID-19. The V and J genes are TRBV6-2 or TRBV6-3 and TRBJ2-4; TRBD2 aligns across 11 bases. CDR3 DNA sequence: TGTGCCAGCAGCCCCGGACTAGCGGGCGCCCAAAACATTCAGTACTTC. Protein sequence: CASSPGLAGAQNIQYF.